These 3 T cell receptor beta chains share one sample of origin, sequenced in a study of PD-1 blockade in classical Hodgkin lymphoma. Documented time point: newly diagnosed, previously untreated cHL patient sample. The method was immunoSEQ multiplex PCR; TCRdb's version includes in-frame clones alone and lacks a portion of them. This sample has approximately 15,000 clones, with roughly 87% found just once. Specimen: peripheral blood mononuclear cells (PBMCs). The source is a human donor with classical Hodgkin lymphoma.

To note about this clone: At one end, the junction sequence differs from germline, possibly due to a read error. The genes are TRBV19 and TRBJ2-3; the match to TRBD2 covers 9 bases. The germline CDR1 and CDR2 sequences are LNHDA and SQIVND (reference sequence). The CDR3 is 14 residues long. The CDR3: CAGSLSGGPDTQYF. In DNA form, the CDR3 reads TGTGCCGGTAGTCTAAGCGGGGGGCCAGATACGCAGTATTTT.

This clone occurred a few times. The chain links TRBV30 to TRBJ2-7; 10 bases line up with TRBD2. Germline CDR1 reads GTSNPN; CDR2 reads SVGIG (reference sequence). Losses at the gene ends were 0 bases for V and 6 bases for J; bases not matched to a gene: 8. The CDR3 has 15 residues. The CDR3 nucleotides read TGTGCCTGGAGTGTCGGGCTAGCGGGAGCAGGCGAGCAGTACTTC. Its translation: CAWSVGLAGAGEQYF.

The V gene is TRBV27, the J gene TRBJ2-7; possible D gene TRBD1, 6 bases. Germline values: CDR1 MNHEY, CDR2 SMNVEV (reference sequence). V was pared by 6 bases and J by 6 bases, with 15 bases between. This CDR3 contains 13 residues. The CDR3 here is CASRVQGQREQYF. The CDR3 DNA follows: TGTGCCAGCAGGGTACAGGGTCAGCGCGAGCAGTACTTC.